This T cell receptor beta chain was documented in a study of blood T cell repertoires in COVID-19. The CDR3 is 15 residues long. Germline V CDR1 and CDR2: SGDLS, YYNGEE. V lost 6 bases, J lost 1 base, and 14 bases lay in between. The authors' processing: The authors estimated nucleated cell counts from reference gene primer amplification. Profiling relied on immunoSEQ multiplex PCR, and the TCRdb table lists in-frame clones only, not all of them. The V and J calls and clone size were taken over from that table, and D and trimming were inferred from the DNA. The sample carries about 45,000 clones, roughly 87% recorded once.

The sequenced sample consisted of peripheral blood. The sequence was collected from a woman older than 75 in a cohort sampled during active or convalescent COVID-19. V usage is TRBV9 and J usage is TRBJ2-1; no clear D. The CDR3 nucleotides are TGTGCCAGCACCCCGGCGACGGGTTCCTACAATGAGCAGTTCTTC. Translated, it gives CASTPATGSYNEQFF.